These 8 T cell receptor beta chains share one sample of origin, sequenced in a study of technical replicates of blood from four donors. Produced via immunoSEQ multiplex PCR; TCRdb's table is partial and in-frame only. The sample includes about 53,000 clones, just over 85% seen only once; the top ten take over 5.5%. Sequencing was performed on PBMCs. These receptors were collected from a human donor in good health. Some clones in this sample may be carry-over from other donors' samples.

This chain joins TRBV5-1 and TRBJ2-3; maybe TRBD1 (9 bases). Germline loops: CDR1 SGHRS, CDR2 YFSETQ. This CDR3 spans 16 amino acids. With 1 base removed from V and 5 bases from J, the gap between germline ends came to 17 bases. CDR3 in DNA: TGCGCCAGCAGCTTGCTAATAGCGGGACAGGGAGATACGCAGTATTTT. Translated, it gives CASSLLIAGQGDTQYF.

The chain has TRBV7-2 and TRBJ2-7, with 9 bases that match TRBD2. Germline V lookup: CDR1 SGHTA, CDR2 FQGNSA. This CDR3 region has 14 residues. Trimming took 5 bases from V and 5 from J; bases not matched to a gene: 7. Here the CDR3 DNA reads TGTGCCAGCAGCAGAGGTAGCGGGAGAGACGAGCAGTACTTC. Protein sequence: CASSRGSGRDEQYF.

This chain connects TRBV10-3 to TRBJ2-7, with 7 bases aligning to TRBD1. Germline lookup yields CDR1 ENHRY and CDR2 SYGVKD. The CDR3 loop spans 14 amino acids. Trimming took 3 bases from V and 5 from J; bases not matched to a gene: 7. DNA for the CDR3: TGTGCCATCAGTGAAGGGGGCTCCTGGGACGAGCAGTACTTC. It yields the protein CAISEGGSWDEQYF.

This clone showed up just once. The J gene is TRBJ1-1, the V gene TRBV5-5, with D unclear. This CDR3 has 13 amino acids. Trimming pared 0 bases from V and 5 bases from J, leaving 8 bases between. The germline V gene encodes CDR1 SGHKS and CDR2 YYEKEE (reference sequence). The CDR3 spells CASSLGVETEAFF. The CDR3 DNA is TGTGCCAGCAGCTTGGGGGTGGAGACTGAAGCTTTCTTT.

This clone was counted between two and nine times. This rearrangement joins TRBV7-2 to TRBJ2-7; TRBD2 agrees at 9 bases. The CDR3 has 15 amino acids. Germline values: CDR1 SGHTA, CDR2 FQGNSA. The V and J ends lost 1 base and 6 bases, in that order; junction bases with no gene match: 7. This chain's CDR3 is CASSLVAGVLSEQYF. The CDR3, as DNA: TGTGCCAGCAGCTTAGTAGCGGGAGTCCTCTCCGAGCAGTACTTC.

The V gene is TRBV7-9, the J gene TRBJ1-6; D is undetermined. Germline loops: CDR1 SEHNR, CDR2 FQNEAQ (reference sequence). The CDR3 sequence is 15 residues long. V lost 1 base and J lost 4, with 8 bases in between. This CDR3 reads CASSLGGDYNSPLHF. In DNA, the CDR3 is TGTGCCAGCAGCTTAGGGGGAGATTATAATTCACCCCTCCACTTT.

This rearrangement joins TRBV15 to TRBJ2-1; 13 nucleotides align to TRBD2. Germline CDR1 and CDR2: LNHNV and YYDKDF (reference sequence). The CDR3 is made up of 17 amino acids. V gave up 3 bases and J gave up 2 bases; unmatched junction bases: 4. The CDR3 region has the DNA TGTGCCACCAGCAGCACTAGCGGGGGGGTGGCCTACAATGAGCAGTTCTTC. This codes for CATSSTSGGVAYNEQFF.

The rearrangement joins TRBV18 to TRBJ2-1; TRBD2 matches 7 bases. This CDR3 spans 15 amino acids. Looked up from germline, CDR1 is KGHSH and CDR2 is LQKENI. V gave up 6 bases and J gave up 6 bases; unmatched junction bases: 11. Here the CDR3 reads CASSTGLAVGNEQFF. The CDR3 nucleotides are TGTGCCAGCTCCACGGGGCTAGCGGTGGGCAATGAGCAGTTCTTC.